What follows are 23 T cell receptor beta chains derived from one specimen sequenced in a study of shared clonotypes between healthy human individuals. The table came from immunoSEQ multiplex PCR; TCRdb's copy has only in-frame clones and leaves some out. The table lists about 95,000 clones, around two thirds of them singletons. The sample taken for sequencing was memory CD8+ T cells sorted from blood. Sample subset: CD45RO+ cells pooled with CCR7-negative TemRA cells. Every receptor here comes from a man aged 30 to 45 in good health.

The chain combines TRBV7-6 with TRBJ2-7; 8 bases map to TRBD1. CDR1 is SGHVS, CDR2 FNYEAQ, per germline. This CDR3 is 15 amino acids long. V shed 4 bases, J shed 4 bases, and the junction held 9 bases outside the gene matches. DNA of the CDR3: TGTGCCAGCAGCTCTAGTGCGGGACAGGAATACGAGCAGTACTTC. As protein: CASSSSAGQEYEQYF.

CDR3 nucleotides: TGTGCCAGCAGCTTTGGGACAGACAATGAGCAGTTCTTC. Its protein is CASSFGTDNEQFF. The rearrangement joins TRBV7-2 to TRBJ2-1; 7 bases match TRBD1. The ends lost 3 bases at V and 5 bases at J; junction bases unmatched: 1. Germline V gene data show CDR1 as SGHTA and CDR2 as FQGNSA. The CDR3 is 13 amino acids.

In this sample, this clone turned up a few times. The J gene is TRBJ2-7, the V gene TRBV5-6; 8 bases align to TRBD1. Per the germline V gene, CDR1 is SGHDT and CDR2 is YYEEEE. V gave up 1 base and J gave up 3 bases; unmatched junction bases: 6. The CDR3 consists of 15 residues. The CDR3 loop is CASSLFGQGHYEQYF. The CDR3 DNA sequence: TGTGCCAGCAGCTTGTTCGGACAGGGTCACTACGAGCAGTACTTC.

This chain joins TRBV19 and TRBJ2-2; 12 nucleotides agree with TRBD2. Germline CDR1 reads LNHDA; CDR2 reads SQIVND (reference sequence). The V gene end was trimmed by 4 bases and the J gene end by 4 bases; junction bases not matched to a gene: 4. The CDR3 runs 16 residues. The DNA of the CDR3 is TGTGCCAGTAGTAGGGGACTAGCGGGCCTCACCGGGGAGCTGTTTTTT. Translation: CASSRGLAGLTGELFF.

The chain carries TRBV2 and TRBJ2-1; 11 positions agree with TRBD2. With V trimmed by 2 bases and J by 15 bases, 12 bases remained unmatched. The CDR3 contains 15 residues. Germline-derived CDR1 and CDR2 are SNHLY and FYNNEI. The CDR3 bases are TGTGCCAGCAGTGAAACTACTAGCGGGAGATCCTTCTCGTTCTTC. Amino acids: CASSETTSGRSFSFF.

The gene calls are TRBV15 and TRBJ2-7, with D perhaps matching TRBD1 (6 bases). Germline V lookup: CDR1 LNHNV, CDR2 YYDKDF (reference sequence). There are 15 residues in the CDR3. V shed 2 bases and J shed 0 bases, with 11 bases lying between them. CDR3 sequence (DNA): TGTGCCACCAGCAGACCTGCAGGGGACTCCTACGAGCAGTACTTC. Amino acids: CATSRPAGDSYEQYF.

V and J are TRBV9 and TRBJ2-7; 11 bases align to TRBD2. Trimming took 2 bases from V and 2 from J; bases not matched to a gene: 6. Germline assignment: CDR1 SGDLS and CDR2 YYNGEE. The CDR3 consists of 16 residues. The CDR3 protein is CASSVDPGLAAYEQYF. The CDR3 DNA sequence: TGTGCCAGCAGCGTCGACCCGGGACTAGCGGCCTACGAGCAGTACTTC. The variable domain in full, completed from reference TRBV9 and TRBJ2-7, reads DSGVTQTPKHLITATGQRVTLRCSPRSGDLSVYWYQQSLDQGLQFLIQYYNGEERAKGNILERFSAQQFPDLHSELNLSSLELGDSALYFCASSVDPGLAAYEQYFGPGTRLTVT.

The J gene is TRBJ2-7, the V gene TRBV6-1; 7 bases match TRBD1. The V segment lost 6 bases and the J segment 4 bases; nucleotides outside the gene matches: 3. CDR3 length: 12 amino acids. Germline-derived CDR1 and CDR2 are MNHNS and SASEGT. The CDR3 is CASRGTAYEQYF. Here the CDR3 DNA reads TGTGCCAGCAGGGGGACAGCGTACGAGCAGTACTTC.

This clone was picked up one time. The V call is TRBV6-6, the J call TRBJ2-3; D could derive from TRBD1 or TRBD2 (5 bases each). V gave up 0 bases and J gave up 4 bases, with 11 bases separating them. The CDR3 is 15 residues long. Germline CDR1 is MNHNY and CDR2 is SVGAGI (reference sequence). The CDR3 DNA is TGTGCCAGCAGTTACTCGGGGGAGAGCGCAGATACGCAGTATTTT. It is translated as CASSYSGESADTQYF.

The table lists this clone with a count of one. The genes are TRBV5-1 and TRBJ2-3, with a weak D call TRBD1 (5 bases). CDR3 size: 15 residues. Trimming removed 0 bases from V and 4 bases from J, with 12 bases in between. In germline, CDR1 is SGHRS, CDR2 YFSETQ. CDR3 sequence: CASSLELQGADTQYF. The CDR3 bases are TGCGCCAGCAGCTTGGAGCTTCAGGGCGCAGATACGCAGTATTTT.

The V call is TRBV5-1, the J call TRBJ2-1; 8 bases line up with TRBD2. Germline-derived CDR1 and CDR2 are SGHRS and YFSETQ. CDR3 length: 15 amino acids. V lost 0 bases, J lost 4 bases, and 3 bases stayed unmatched. CDR3 nucleotide sequence: TGCGCCAGCAGCTTGGAACTAGCGGATTACAATGAGCAGTTCTTC. Translation gives CASSLELADYNEQFF.

V usage is TRBV27 and J usage is TRBJ2-5; 9 nucleotides agree with TRBD1. This CDR3 region has 13 residues. The ends lost 9 bases at V and 4 bases at J; junction bases unmatched: 6. Germline CDR1 is MNHEY and CDR2 is SMNVEV (reference sequence). The CDR3, as DNA: TGTGCCAGTCACAGGGGGCGCGGAGAGACCCAGTACTTC. Amino acid sequence: CASHRGRGETQYF.

The table lists this clone with a few counts. The V call is TRBV7-2, the J call TRBJ2-7; D remains ambiguous. This CDR3 contains 14 residues. Germline V gene lookup returns CDR1 SGHTA and CDR2 FQGNSA. V was cut by 7 bases and J by 4 bases, with 17 bases left in between. This CDR3 is CASTGRWLVYEQYF. Written as DNA, the CDR3 is TGTGCCAGCACCGGACGGTGGTTGGTTTACGAGCAGTACTTC.

This clone was seen more than once but under ten times. The chain employs TRBV28 and TRBJ2-2; D is uncertain. Trimming stripped 3 bases from V and 4 bases from J, with 3 bases between. CDR1 MDHEN and CDR2 SYDVKM come from the germline V gene. CDR3 length equals 12 residues. This chain's CDR3 is CASSLLTGELFF. In DNA, the CDR3 is TGTGCCAGCAGTTTGCTCACCGGGGAGCTGTTTTTT.

This clone was counted once. This chain connects TRBV7-7 to TRBJ1-1; D call uncertain. V was pared by 1 base and J by 4 bases, with 4 bases between. The CDR3 length is 12 residues. Germline V lookup: CDR1 SSHAT, CDR2 FNYEAQ (reference sequence). Here the CDR3 reads CASSLGVTEAFF. CDR3 DNA sequence: TGTGCCAGCAGCTTAGGCGTCACTGAAGCTTTCTTT.

The V and J genes are TRBV28 and TRBJ2-1; 11 nucleotides agree with TRBD2. V lost 8 bases, J lost 4 bases, and 16 bases stayed unmatched. The CDR3 contains 18 residues. Germline lookup yields CDR1 MDHEN and CDR2 SYDVKM. As DNA, the CDR3 is TGTGCCAGCCTAACCATTGGGCTAGCGGGAGGTCTGTACAATGAGCAGTTCTTC. It translates to CASLTIGLAGGLYNEQFF. The entire variable domain, with the rest obtained from reference TRBV28 and TRBJ2-1, is as follows: DVKVTQSSRYLVKRTGEKVFLECVQDMDHENMFWYRQDPGLGLRLIYFSYDVKMKEKGDIPEGYSVSREKKERFSLILESASTNQTSMYLCASLTIGLAGGLYNEQFFGPGTRLTVL.

With regard to this clone: One base separates it from a far larger clone, so it is likely a read error. The V and J genes are TRBV6-4 and TRBJ2-2, with D hard to call. CDR3 length: 13 amino acids. Germline V gives CDR1 MRHNA, CDR2 SNTAGT. Between the trimmed V and J ends, which lost 2 bases and 1 base, there was a span of 2 bases. The CDR3 nucleotides read TGTGCCAGCAGTGACAGGAACACCGGGGAGCTGTTTTTT. Translated: CASSDRNTGELFF.

In its sample, this clone was seen a few times. The chain couples TRBV27 to TRBJ1-5, with D unresolved. CDR1 and CDR2 (germline): MNHEY, SMNVEV (reference sequence). This CDR3 is 13 amino acids long. With 1 base removed from V and 3 bases from J, the gap between germline ends came to 4 bases. CDR3 residues: CASSLYPNQPQHF. CDR3 sequence (DNA): TGTGCCAGCAGTTTATACCCCAATCAGCCCCAGCATTTT.

The table lists this clone with many counts. The same CDR3 is also encoded by other DNA sequences in this sample. This chain links TRBV4-3 with TRBJ2-6, with TRBD1 as a possible D gene (5 bases). Trimming stripped 0 bases from V and 1 base from J, with 7 bases between. The CDR3 covers 16 residues. Germline CDR1 and CDR2: LGHNA and YSLEER. The CDR3 DNA follows: TGCGCCAGCAGCCAAGAAGCAGGGTCTGGGGCCAACGTCCTGACTTTC. This encodes CASSQEAGSGANVLTF.

With respect to this clone: It differs at one base from a far larger clone, so likely a read error. The rearrangement links TRBV7-9 to TRBJ1-1; 7 nucleotides agree with TRBD1. The CDR3 consists of 16 residues. CDR1 is SEHNR and CDR2 is FQNEAQ in the germline V gene (reference sequence). J lost 5 bases, V lost 2 bases, and 11 bases had no gene match. For the CDR3, the DNA is TGTGCCAGCAGCTTACACAGTCAGGGGGTAAGGACTGAAGCTTTCTTT. Translating it yields CASSLHSQGVRTEAFF.

This chain links TRBV19 with TRBJ1-2; D gene ambiguous. Germline CDR1 and CDR2: LNHDA and SQIVND (reference sequence). V lost 3 bases to trimming and J lost 8 bases, with 16 bases between them. The length of the CDR3 is 14 residues. CDR3 sequence reads: CASSMSGGTGGYTF. The CDR3 DNA is TGTGCCAGTAGTATGTCAGGTGGCACGGGAGGCTACACCTTC.

In this sample, this clone turned up a few times. The chain is built from TRBV28 and TRBJ2-3, with 11 bases identical to TRBD1. Trimming cost V 2 bases and J 4 bases; bases outside gene matches: 2. Per the germline V gene, CDR1 is MDHEN and CDR2 is SYDVKM. This CDR3 spans 15 amino acids. CDR3 loop: CASSLGTGGSDTQYF. The CDR3 DNA sequence: TGTGCCAGCAGTTTAGGGACAGGGGGATCAGATACGCAGTATTTT.

The chain joins TRBV27 to TRBJ2-1; D uncertain. The CDR3 has 15 residues. Germline-derived CDR1 and CDR2 are MNHEY and SMNVEV (reference sequence). V was pared by 5 bases and J by 1 base, with 12 bases between. This CDR3 is CASSITPESYNEQFF. Here the CDR3 DNA reads TGTGCCAGCAGTATAACTCCCGAATCCTACAATGAGCAGTTCTTC.